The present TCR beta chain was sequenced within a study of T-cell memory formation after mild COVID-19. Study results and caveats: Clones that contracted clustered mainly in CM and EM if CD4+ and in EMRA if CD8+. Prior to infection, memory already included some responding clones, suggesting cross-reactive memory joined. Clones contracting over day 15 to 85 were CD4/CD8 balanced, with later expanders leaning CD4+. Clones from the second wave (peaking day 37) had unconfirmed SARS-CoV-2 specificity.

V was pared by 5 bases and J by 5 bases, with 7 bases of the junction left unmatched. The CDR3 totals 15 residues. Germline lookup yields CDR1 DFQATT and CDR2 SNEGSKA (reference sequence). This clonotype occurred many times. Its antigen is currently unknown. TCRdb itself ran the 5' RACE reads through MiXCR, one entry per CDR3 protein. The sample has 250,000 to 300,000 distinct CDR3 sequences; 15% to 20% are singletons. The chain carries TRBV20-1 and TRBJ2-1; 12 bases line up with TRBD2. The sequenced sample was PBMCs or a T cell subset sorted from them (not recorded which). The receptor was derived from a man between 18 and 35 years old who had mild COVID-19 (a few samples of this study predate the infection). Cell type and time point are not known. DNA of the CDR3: TGCAGTGCTCCTCTAGCGGGGGGGCCCAACAATGAGCAGTTCTTC. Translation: CSAPLAGGPNNEQFF.